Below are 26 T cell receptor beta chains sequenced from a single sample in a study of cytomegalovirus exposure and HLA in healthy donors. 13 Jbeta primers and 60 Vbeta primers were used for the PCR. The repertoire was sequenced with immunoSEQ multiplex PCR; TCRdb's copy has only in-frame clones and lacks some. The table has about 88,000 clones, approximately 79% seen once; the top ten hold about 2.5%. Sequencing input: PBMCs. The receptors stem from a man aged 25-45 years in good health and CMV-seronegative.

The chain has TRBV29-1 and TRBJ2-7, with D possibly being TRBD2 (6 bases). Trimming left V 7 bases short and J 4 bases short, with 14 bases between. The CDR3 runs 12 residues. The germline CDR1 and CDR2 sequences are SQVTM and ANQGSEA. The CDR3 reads CSAADGGYEQYF. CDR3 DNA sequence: TGCAGCGCTGCTGACGGGGGTTACGAGCAGTACTTC.

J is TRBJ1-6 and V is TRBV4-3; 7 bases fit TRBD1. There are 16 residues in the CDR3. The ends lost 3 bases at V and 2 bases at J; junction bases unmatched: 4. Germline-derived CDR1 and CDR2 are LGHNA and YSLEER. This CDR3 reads CASSQTGTAYNSPLHF. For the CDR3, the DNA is TGCGCCAGCAGCCAGACCGGGACAGCCTATAATTCACCCCTCCACTTT.

In DNA form, the CDR3 reads TGTGCCAGCAGCCCCTCCTCTGCAGATACGCAGTATTTT. Protein product: CASSPSSADTQYF. This chain joins TRBV9 and TRBJ2-3, with D hard to call. This CDR3 comprises 13 residues. Trimming left V 4 bases short and J 4 bases short, with 10 bases between. Germline assignment: CDR1 SGDLS and CDR2 YYNGEE.

The CDR3 DNA reads TGTGCCAGCAGCGAACAAGGAGGAAAGGAGACCCAGTACTTC. Translating it yields CASSEQGGKETQYF. This chain uses TRBV11-2 with TRBJ2-5, with D perhaps TRBD2 (5 bases). Germline V CDR1 and CDR2: SGHAT, FQNNGV. V shed 5 bases and J shed 5 bases, with 15 bases lying between them. This CDR3 region has 14 residues. Filled out from reference TRBV11-2 and TRBJ2-5, the complete variable domain reads EAGVAQSPRYKIIEKRQSVAFWCNPISGHATLYWYQQILGQGPKLLIQFQNNGVVDDSQLPKDRFSAERLKGVDSTLKIQPAKLEDSAVYLCASSEQGGKETQYFGPGTRLLVL.

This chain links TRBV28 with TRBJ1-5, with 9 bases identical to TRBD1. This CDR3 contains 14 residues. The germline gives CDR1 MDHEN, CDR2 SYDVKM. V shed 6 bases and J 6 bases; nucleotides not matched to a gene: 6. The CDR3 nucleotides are TGTGCCAGCAGCCTCAACAGGGGGCCTCAGCCCCAGCATTTT. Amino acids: CASSLNRGPQPQHF.

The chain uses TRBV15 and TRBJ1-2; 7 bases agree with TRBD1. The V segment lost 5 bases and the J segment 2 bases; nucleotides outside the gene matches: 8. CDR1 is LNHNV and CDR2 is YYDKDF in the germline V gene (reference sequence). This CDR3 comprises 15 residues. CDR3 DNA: TGTGCCACCAGCGGGGGTAGGGGGCGAAACTATGGCTACACCTTC. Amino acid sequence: CATSGGRGRNYGYTF.

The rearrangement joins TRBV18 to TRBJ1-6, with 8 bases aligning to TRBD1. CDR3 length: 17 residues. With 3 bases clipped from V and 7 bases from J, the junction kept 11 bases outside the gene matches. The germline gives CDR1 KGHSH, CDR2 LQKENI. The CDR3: CASSPGTGAPRNSPLHF. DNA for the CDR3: TGTGCCAGCTCACCCGGGACAGGAGCCCCCAGGAATTCACCCCTCCACTTT.

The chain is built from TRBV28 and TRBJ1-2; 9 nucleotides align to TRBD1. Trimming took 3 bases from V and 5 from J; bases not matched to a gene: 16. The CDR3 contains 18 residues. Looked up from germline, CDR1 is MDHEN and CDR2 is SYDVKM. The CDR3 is CASSLNYRTGDYRYGYTF. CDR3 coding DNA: TGTGCCAGCAGTTTGAATTACCGGACAGGGGATTATCGGTATGGCTACACCTTC.

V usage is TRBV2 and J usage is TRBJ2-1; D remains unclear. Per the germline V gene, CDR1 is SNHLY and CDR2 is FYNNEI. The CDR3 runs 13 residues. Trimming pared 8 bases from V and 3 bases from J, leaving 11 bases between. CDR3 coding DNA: TGTGCCAGCCGAGAAGGGCTCTACAATGAGCAGTTCTTC. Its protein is CASREGLYNEQFF.

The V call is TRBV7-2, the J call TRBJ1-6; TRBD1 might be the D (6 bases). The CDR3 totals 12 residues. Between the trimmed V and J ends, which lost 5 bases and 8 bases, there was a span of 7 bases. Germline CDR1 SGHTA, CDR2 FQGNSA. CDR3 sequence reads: CASSPGDSPLHF. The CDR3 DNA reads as TGTGCCAGCAGCCCAGGGGATTCACCCCTCCACTTT.

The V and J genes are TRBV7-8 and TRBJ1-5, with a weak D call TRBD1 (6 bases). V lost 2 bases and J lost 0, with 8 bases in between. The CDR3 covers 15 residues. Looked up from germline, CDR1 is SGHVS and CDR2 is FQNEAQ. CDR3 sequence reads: CASSLQGNSNQPQHF. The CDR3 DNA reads TGTGCCAGCAGCTTACAGGGGAATAGCAATCAGCCCCAGCATTTT.

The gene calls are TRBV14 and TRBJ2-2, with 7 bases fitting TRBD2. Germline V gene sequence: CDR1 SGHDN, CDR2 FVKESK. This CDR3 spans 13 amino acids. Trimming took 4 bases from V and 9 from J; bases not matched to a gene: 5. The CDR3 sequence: CASSLSGGRELFF. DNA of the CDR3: TGTGCCAGCAGCCTCTCGGGAGGCCGGGAGCTGTTTTTT.

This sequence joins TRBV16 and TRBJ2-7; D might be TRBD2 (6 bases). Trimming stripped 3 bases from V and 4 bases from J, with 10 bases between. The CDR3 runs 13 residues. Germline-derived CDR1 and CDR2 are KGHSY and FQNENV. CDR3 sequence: CASSHGGSYEQYF. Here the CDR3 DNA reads TGTGCCAGCAGCCATGGGGGGTCTTACGAGCAGTACTTC.

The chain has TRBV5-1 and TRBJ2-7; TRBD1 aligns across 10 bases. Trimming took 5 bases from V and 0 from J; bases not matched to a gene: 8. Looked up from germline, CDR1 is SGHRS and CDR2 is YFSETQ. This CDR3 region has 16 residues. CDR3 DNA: TGCGCCAGCAGGGGACAGGGGACTAGGGGCTCCTACGAGCAGTACTTC. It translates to CASRGQGTRGSYEQYF.

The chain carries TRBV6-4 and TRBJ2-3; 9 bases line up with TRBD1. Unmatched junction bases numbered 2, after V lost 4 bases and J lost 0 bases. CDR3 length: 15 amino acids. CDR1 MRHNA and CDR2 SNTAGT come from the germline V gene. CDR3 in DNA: TGTGCCAGCAGTGCCGGGACAGGGAGCACAGATACGCAGTATTTT. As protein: CASSAGTGSTDTQYF.

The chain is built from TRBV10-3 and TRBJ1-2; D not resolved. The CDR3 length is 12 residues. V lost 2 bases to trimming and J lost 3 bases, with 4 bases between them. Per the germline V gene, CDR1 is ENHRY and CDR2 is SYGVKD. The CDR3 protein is CAISEQDYGYTF. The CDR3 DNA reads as TGTGCCATCAGTGAGCAGGACTATGGCTACACCTTC.

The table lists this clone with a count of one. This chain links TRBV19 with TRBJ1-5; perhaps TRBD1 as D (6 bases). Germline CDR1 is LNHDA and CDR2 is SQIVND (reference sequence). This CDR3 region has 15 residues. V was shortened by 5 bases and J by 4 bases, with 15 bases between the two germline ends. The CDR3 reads CASSVERGYNQPQHF. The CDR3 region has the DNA TGTGCCAGTAGTGTTGAAAGGGGGTATAATCAGCCCCAGCATTTT.

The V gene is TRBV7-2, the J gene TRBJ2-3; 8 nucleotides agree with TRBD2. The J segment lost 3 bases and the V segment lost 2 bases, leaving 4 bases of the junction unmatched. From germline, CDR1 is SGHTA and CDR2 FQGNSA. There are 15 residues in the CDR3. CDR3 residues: CASSLYGGVTDTQYF. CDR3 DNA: TGTGCCAGCAGCTTATACGGGGGGGTGACAGATACGCAGTATTTT.

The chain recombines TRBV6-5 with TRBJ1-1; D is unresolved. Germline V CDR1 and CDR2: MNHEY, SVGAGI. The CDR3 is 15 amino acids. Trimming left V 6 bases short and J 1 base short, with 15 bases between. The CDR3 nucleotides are TGTGCCAGCAGCCCATCCTTCGACTGGAACACTGAAGCTTTCTTT. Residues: CASSPSFDWNTEAFF.

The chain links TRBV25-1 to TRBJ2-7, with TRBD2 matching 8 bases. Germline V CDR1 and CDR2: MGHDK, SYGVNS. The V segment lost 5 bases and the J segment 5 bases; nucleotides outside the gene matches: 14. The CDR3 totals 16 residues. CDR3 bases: TGTGCCAGCAGTCGGGGGGGGGCTAGCCGAGTAGACGAGCAGTACTTC. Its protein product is CASSRGGASRVDEQYF.

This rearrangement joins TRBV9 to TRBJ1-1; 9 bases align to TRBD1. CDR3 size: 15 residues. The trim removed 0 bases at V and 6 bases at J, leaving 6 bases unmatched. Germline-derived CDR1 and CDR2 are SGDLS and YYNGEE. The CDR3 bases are TGTGCCAGCAGCGTAGGAGGACAGGGGAATGCTGAAGCTTTCTTT. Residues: CASSVGGQGNAEAFF.

The CDR3 sequence is CAISEPGRGGTNTEAFF. The CDR3 bases are TGTGCCATCAGTGAGCCGGGCCGGGGGGGCACGAACACTGAAGCTTTCTTT. The chain has TRBV10-3 and TRBJ1-1, with D perhaps matching TRBD1 (6 bases). Trimming removed 2 bases at V and 1 base at J, with 17 bases between. Germline V CDR1 and CDR2: ENHRY, SYGVKD. The CDR3 is 17 residues long.

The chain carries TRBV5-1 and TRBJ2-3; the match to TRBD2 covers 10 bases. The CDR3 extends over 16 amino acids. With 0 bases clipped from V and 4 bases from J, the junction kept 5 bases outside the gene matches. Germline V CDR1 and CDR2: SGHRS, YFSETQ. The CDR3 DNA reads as TGCGCCAGCAGCTTGGTTAGCGGGGGGAGGTCAGATACGCAGTATTTT. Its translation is CASSLVSGGRSDTQYF.

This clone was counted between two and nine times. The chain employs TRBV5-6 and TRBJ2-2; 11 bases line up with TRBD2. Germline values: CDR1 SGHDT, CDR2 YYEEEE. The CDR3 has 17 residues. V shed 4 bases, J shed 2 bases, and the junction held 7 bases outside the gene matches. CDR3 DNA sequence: TGTGCCAGCAGCGTCGCGGGACTAGCGGCCAACACCGGGGAGCTGTTTTTT. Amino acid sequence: CASSVAGLAANTGELFF.

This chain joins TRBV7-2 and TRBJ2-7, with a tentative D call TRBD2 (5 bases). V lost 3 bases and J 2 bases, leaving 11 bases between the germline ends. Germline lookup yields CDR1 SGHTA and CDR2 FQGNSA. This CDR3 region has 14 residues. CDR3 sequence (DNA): TGTGCCAGCAGCTTTGGGAGCATTACCTACGAGCAGTACTTC. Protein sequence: CASSFGSITYEQYF.

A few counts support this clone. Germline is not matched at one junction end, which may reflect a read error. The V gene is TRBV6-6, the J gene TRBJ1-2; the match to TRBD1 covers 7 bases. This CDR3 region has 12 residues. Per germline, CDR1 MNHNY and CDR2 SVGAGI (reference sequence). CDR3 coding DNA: TGTGCCAGCAGTTACTCGAACCAGGGGGGATTCTTC. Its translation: CASSYSNQGGFF.